This T cell receptor beta chain was profiled in a study of OX40 agonist ivuxolimab in advanced cancers. Study overall: Two cutaneous melanoma patients and one hepatocellular carcinoma patient, three in all, had partial responses.

On this clone: Its antigen is not known. At the DNA level, this CDR3 is encoded by other sequences in the same sample as well.

Study-wide findings and caveats: Clones of CD4+ and CD8+ blood T cells grew by week 6 at doses of 0.1 to 3.0 mg/kg. Partly responding patients at 0.1-3.0 mg/kg showed some of the smallest clonal expansion.

The V and J ends lost 4 bases and 1 base, in that order; junction bases with no gene match: 2. CDR3 length equals 14 residues. Germline V lookup: CDR1 SNHLY, CDR2 FYNNEI. Some clones are missing from TCRdb's copy, which holds only in-frame ones; the method was immunoSEQ multiplex PCR. The sample records 66,000 or so clones, 85% being singletons. The material sequenced was CD4+ or CD8+ T cells sorted from blood, taken in a trial of the OX40 agonist ivuxolimab. This TCR came from an adult with an advanced solid tumor such as melanoma, head and neck, liver or kidney cancer. This chain joins TRBV2 and TRBJ1-1; TRBD1 matches at 8 bases. CDR3 DNA: TGTGCCAGCAGTGTACAGGGGGGGAACACTGAAGCTTTCTTT. It specifies CASSVQGGNTEAFF.